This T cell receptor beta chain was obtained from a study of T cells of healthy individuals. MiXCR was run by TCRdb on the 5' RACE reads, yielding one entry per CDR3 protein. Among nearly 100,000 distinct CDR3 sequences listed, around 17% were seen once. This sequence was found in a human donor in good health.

DNA of the CDR3: TGTGCCAGCAGTGTAACTAGCGGGGGGAAGTACGAGCAGTACTTC. It encodes CASSVTSGGKYEQYF. V usage is TRBV28 and J usage is TRBJ2-7, with 12 bases fitting TRBD2. Trimming at V came to 5 bases and at J to 4 bases, leaving 6 bases not matched to a gene. Germline V lookup: CDR1 MDHEN, CDR2 SYDVKM. This CDR3 spans 15 amino acids.